The TCR beta chain under discussion was sequenced for a study of blood T cell repertoires in COVID-19. Germline V gives CDR1 SGHTA, CDR2 FQGNSA. This CDR3 comprises 14 residues. V dropped 4 bases and J dropped 7 bases, with 14 bases sitting between them. Here immunoSEQ multiplex PCR was the method, and the copy in TCRdb shows in-frame clones only, minus some. The table has some 150,000 clones, 80% to 90% seen once; the top ten hold approximately 1%. The gene calls are TRBV7-2 and TRBJ1-5; D not resolved. The sequenced sample consisted of peripheral blood. The clonotype comes from a man aged 35 to 55 with acute or convalescent COVID-19. The CDR3 here is CASSSAADFQPQHF. The DNA for the CDR3 is TGTGCCAGCAGCTCCGCGGCGGACTTCCAGCCCCAGCATTTT.